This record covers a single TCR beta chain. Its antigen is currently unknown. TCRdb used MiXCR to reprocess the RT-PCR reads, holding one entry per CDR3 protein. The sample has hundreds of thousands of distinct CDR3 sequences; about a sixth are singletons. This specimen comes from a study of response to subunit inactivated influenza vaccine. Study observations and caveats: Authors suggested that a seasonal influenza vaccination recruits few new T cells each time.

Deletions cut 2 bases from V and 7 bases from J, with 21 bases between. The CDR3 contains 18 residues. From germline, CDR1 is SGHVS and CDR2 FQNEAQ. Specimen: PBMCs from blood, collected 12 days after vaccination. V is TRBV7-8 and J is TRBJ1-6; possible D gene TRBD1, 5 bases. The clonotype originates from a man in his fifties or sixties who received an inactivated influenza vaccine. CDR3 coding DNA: TGTGCCAGCAGCTTAAGCCCGCTGGCAGGGTGGCAGAATTCACCCCTCCACTTT. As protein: CASSLSPLAGWQNSPLHF.